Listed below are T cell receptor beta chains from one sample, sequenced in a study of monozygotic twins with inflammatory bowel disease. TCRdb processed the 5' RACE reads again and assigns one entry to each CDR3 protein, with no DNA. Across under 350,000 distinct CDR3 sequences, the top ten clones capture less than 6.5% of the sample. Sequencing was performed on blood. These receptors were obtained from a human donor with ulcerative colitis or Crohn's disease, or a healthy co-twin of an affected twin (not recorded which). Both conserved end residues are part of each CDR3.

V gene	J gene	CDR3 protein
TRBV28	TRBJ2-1	CASRVGGAPYNEQFF
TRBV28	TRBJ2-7	CASSLQGFSYEQYF
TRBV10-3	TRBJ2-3	CAISGRTSTDTQYF
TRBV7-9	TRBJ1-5	CASSYGTGRTFNQPQHF
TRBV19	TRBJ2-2	CASAHPPNTGELFF
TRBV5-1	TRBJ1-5	CASSPHEGGLQHF
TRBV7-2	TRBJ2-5	CASSFGETQYF
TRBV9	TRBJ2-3	CASSAGLAGGLSTDTQYF
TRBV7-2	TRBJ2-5	CASSRAGLGETQYF
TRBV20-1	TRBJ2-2	CSADGQGRAGELFF